Listed below are T cell receptor beta chains from one sample, sequenced in a study of blood T cell repertoires in COVID-19. The repertoire was sequenced with immunoSEQ multiplex PCR; TCRdb's copy has only in-frame clones and lacks some. The data contain approximately 68,000 clones, around four fifths of them seen just once; the ten biggest clones take up approximately 10%. Sequenced material: peripheral blood. The receptors originated from a woman aged 45 to 65 with acute or convalescent COVID-19. The conserved cysteine and the conserved F or W are not part of the CDR3 here.

v_call	j_call	cdr3_aa
TRBV6-6	TRBJ1-6	ASSTTDNSPLH
TRBV6-5	TRBJ1-1	ASSSIQGTEAF
TRBV9	TRBJ1-1	ASSPHPGGTEAF
TRBV7-8	TRBJ2-1	ASSRRTEVNEQF
TRBV29-1	TRBJ1-1	SVGVYRGNTEAF
TRBV29-1	TRBJ1-2	SVGGEVGYGYT
TRBV5-1	TRBJ2-3	ASSLLDGITDTQY
TRBV9	TRBJ2-5	ASNLAGEETQY
TRBV19	TRBJ2-7	ASSVRGTGDSYEQY
TRBV6-2/TRBV6-3	TRBJ1-5	ASSYLPDTISNQPQH
TRBV5-4	TRBJ1-1	ASSSSGGVGTEAF
TRBV27	TRBJ1-3	ASSFRQGRSSGNTIY
TRBV20-1	TRBJ2-7	SASKAEVRTGQY
TRBV28	TRBJ1-2	ASSAHQGNYGYT
TRBV6-2/TRBV6-3	TRBJ2-4	ASSQSVLSAKNIQY
TRBV6-5	TRBJ1-2	ASRSGGYGYT
TRBV4-2	TRBJ2-7	ASSVLENYGEQY
TRBV18	TRBJ1-1	ASSPLDRVEAF
TRBV24-1	TRBJ2-1	ATSDLWEGGQF
TRBV6-1	TRBJ2-7	ASSEGGREQY
TRBV7-2	TRBJ2-7	ASSSGLAGLPEQY
TRBV6-6	TRBJ1-1	ASSYPEANTEAF
TRBV12-5	TRBJ1-1	ASGLVLGARGGTNTEAF
TRBV18	TRBJ1-1	ASSPGEEGNTEAF
TRBV6-6	TRBJ2-3	ASSYRLDTQY
TRBV4-3	TRBJ1-2	ASSQEGGGGYT
TRBV30	TRBJ2-3	AWSPRDTQY
TRBV24-1	TRBJ2-2	ATSDRDRNTGELF